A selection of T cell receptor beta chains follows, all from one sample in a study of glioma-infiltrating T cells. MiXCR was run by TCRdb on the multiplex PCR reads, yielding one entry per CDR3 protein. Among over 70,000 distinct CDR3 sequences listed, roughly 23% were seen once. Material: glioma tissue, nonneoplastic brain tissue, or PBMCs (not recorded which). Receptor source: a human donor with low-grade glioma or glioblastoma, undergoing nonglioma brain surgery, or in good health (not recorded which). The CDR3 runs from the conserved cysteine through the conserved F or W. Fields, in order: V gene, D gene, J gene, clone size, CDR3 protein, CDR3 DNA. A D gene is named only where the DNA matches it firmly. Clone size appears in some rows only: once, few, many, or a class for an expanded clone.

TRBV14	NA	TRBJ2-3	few	CASSQVRDSPTQYF	TGTGCCAGCAGCCAAGTCCGGGACTCGCCGACGCAGTATTTT
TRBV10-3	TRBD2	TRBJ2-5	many	CAISAAGAGETQYF	TGTGCCATCAGTGCCGCGGGAGCGGGAGAGACCCAGTACTTC
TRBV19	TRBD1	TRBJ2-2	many	CASSRQGKAGELFF	TGTGCCAGTAGCCGACAGGGAAAGGCCGGGGAGCTGTTTTTT
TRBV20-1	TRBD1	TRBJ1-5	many	CSAREGQTNQPQHF	TGCAGTGCTAGAGAGGGACAGACCAATCAGCCCCAGCATTTT
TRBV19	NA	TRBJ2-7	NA	CASSLTTGGYEQYF	TGTGCCAGTAGTTTGACGACAGGAGGCTACGAGCAGTACTTC
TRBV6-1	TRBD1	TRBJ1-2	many	CASSWDSYGYTF	TGTGCCAGCAGTTGGGACAGCTATGGCTACACCTTC
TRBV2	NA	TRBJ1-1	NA	CASQREMNTEAFF	TGTGCCAGCCAGAGGGAAATGAACACTGAAGCTTTCTTT
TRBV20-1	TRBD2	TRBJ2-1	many	CSATTSGGLIGEQFF	TGCAGTGCAACGACTAGCGGGGGATTAATCGGGGAGCAGTTCTTC
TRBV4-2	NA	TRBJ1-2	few	CASSQGGTPNYGYTF	TGTGCCAGCAGCCAAGGAGGCACACCCAACTATGGCTACACCTTC
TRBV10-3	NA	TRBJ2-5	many	CAISDPGGQQETQYF	TGTGCCATCAGTGATCCCGGTGGACAGCAAGAGACCCAGTACTTC